This T cell receptor (beta chain) was recovered during a study of blood T cells in healthy people across ages. Study-wide points: When set beside aged donors, long-lived donors presented more naive CD4+ cells and higher diversity. In older individuals, TCR beta diversity per million T cells was lower, falling roughly linearly with age. Any conclusive comparison of naive versus antigen-experienced cells was prevented by using unsorted PBMCs.

J lost 7 bases, V lost 5 bases, and 15 bases had no gene match. CDR1 and CDR2 (germline): SGHTA, FQGNSA. This CDR3 has 17 residues. With respect to this clonotype: Its antigen is unidentified.

Alongside a J-beta primer mix, a sample-barcoded 5' primer served in a second PCR lasting 7 to 11 cycles. TCRdb used MiXCR to reprocess the 5' RACE reads, holding one entry per CDR3 protein. There are fewer than 700,000 distinct CDR3 sequences in the sample; 40% to 45% occur only once, and about 32% lies in the top ten. The TCR comes from an elderly man in good health. Material: blood. The chain recombines TRBV7-2 with TRBJ2-1; 9 bases line up with TRBD2. This chain's CDR3 is CASSRLAALGLVNEQFF. CDR3 DNA sequence: TGTGCCAGCAGCCGACTAGCGGCCTTAGGCCTCGTAAATGAGCAGTTCTTC.